The 26 T cell receptor beta chains listed next were all sequenced from one sample in a study of blood T cell repertoires in COVID-19. TCRdb keeps only in-frame clones here, not all; method: immunoSEQ multiplex PCR. The data contain more than 150,000 clones, about 86% of them seen just once; the ten biggest clones take up roughly 7.8%. Sequences were obtained from peripheral blood. Every receptor here comes from a man between 60 and 75 years old with acute or convalescent COVID-19.

V and J are TRBV18 and TRBJ1-4; 11 bases align to TRBD1. In germline, CDR1 is KGHSH, CDR2 LQKENI. This CDR3 region has 15 residues. Losses at the gene ends were 3 bases for V and 8 bases for J; bases not matched to a gene: 5. The CDR3 protein is CASSPKGTGGEKLFF. CDR3 nucleotides: TGTGCCAGCTCACCTAAGGGGACAGGGGGAGAAAAACTGTTTTTT.

The chain couples TRBV29-1 to TRBJ2-5; D is possibly TRBD2 (5 bases). The CDR3 is 14 residues long. The germline V and J ends were trimmed by 1 base and 5 bases, with 14 bases remaining between them. In germline, CDR1 is SQVTM, CDR2 ANQGSEA. Here the CDR3 reads CSVEGAPGYETQYF. The CDR3 bases are TGCAGCGTTGAAGGGGCCCCGGGATACGAGACCCAGTACTTC.

The chain couples TRBV18 to TRBJ1-1; D might be TRBD1 (5 bases). The CDR3 loop spans 11 amino acids. Germline-derived CDR1 and CDR2 are KGHSH and LQKENI. Trimming shortened V by 6 bases and J by 6 bases, and 8 bases separated the two germline ends. The CDR3 here is CASSSGPEAFF. The CDR3 DNA sequence: TGTGCCAGCTCCTCAGGGCCTGAAGCTTTCTTT.

The rearrangement links TRBV6-4 to TRBJ2-1; 8 nucleotides match TRBD2. Trimming at V came to 5 bases and at J to 0 bases, leaving 3 bases not matched to a gene. In germline, CDR1 is MRHNA, CDR2 SNTAGT. The CDR3 runs to 15 residues. The CDR3 here is CASSPGTSSYNEQFF. CDR3 bases: TGTGCCAGCAGTCCCGGGACTAGCTCCTACAATGAGCAGTTCTTC.

The CDR3 DNA reads TGCGCCAGCAGCTTGGTTGGGACTAGCGGGAGGGCTAGCACAGATACGCAGTATTTT. It encodes CASSLVGTSGRASTDTQYF. The chain is built from TRBV5-1 and TRBJ2-3, with 16 bases that match TRBD2. V dropped 0 bases and J dropped 0; count of bases not matched to a gene: 4. The germline V gene encodes CDR1 SGHRS and CDR2 YFSETQ. This CDR3 contains 19 residues.

This clone was seen more than once but under ten times. The chain joins TRBV7-9 to TRBJ2-3; 10 bases are shared with TRBD1. Germline CDR1 reads SEHNR; CDR2 reads FQNEAQ (reference sequence). The trim removed 4 bases at V and 0 bases at J, leaving 10 bases unmatched. CDR3 length: 18 amino acids. CDR3 region: CASSSRDRGLSSTDTQYF. The CDR3 DNA is TGTGCCAGCAGCTCAAGGGACAGGGGACTTTCTAGCACAGATACGCAGTATTTT.

J is TRBJ2-1 and V is TRBV5-1; TRBD1 is a possible D gene (6 bases). Trimming stripped 5 bases from V and 4 bases from J, with 13 bases between. Per germline, CDR1 SGHRS and CDR2 YFSETQ. The CDR3 contains 14 residues. The CDR3 reads CASRDRFGYNEQFF. DNA for the CDR3: TGCGCCAGCAGAGACAGGTTTGGATACAATGAGCAGTTCTTC.

This rearrangement joins TRBV7-8 to TRBJ2-7; 13 bases are shared with TRBD2. Losses at the gene ends were 1 base for V and 4 bases for J; bases not matched to a gene: 10. This CDR3 spans 18 amino acids. The V gene's germline CDR1 is SGHVS and CDR2 FQNEAQ. The CDR3 spells CASSLVFVSLAGGYEQYF. CDR3 in DNA: TGTGCCAGCAGCTTAGTCTTTGTTTCACTAGCGGGAGGGTACGAGCAGTACTTC.

This sequence joins TRBV15 and TRBJ1-2; 7 bases fit TRBD1. The germline gives CDR1 LNHNV, CDR2 YYDKDF (reference sequence). Trimming removed 1 base from V and 4 bases from J; junction bases left unmatched: 6. The CDR3 consists of 15 residues. In DNA form, the CDR3 reads TGTGCCACCAGCAGAGTCTCGAGGGGGCCCTATGGCTACACCTTC. Translation gives CATSRVSRGPYGYTF.

The chain recombines TRBV9 with TRBJ2-2; no definite D call. Germline assignment: CDR1 SGDLS and CDR2 YYNGEE. This CDR3 has 13 amino acids. The V end was cut by 0 bases, the J end by 9 bases, with 9 bases between. Here the CDR3 reads CASSVALGRELFF. For the CDR3, the DNA is TGTGCCAGCAGCGTAGCCCTCGGTAGGGAGCTGTTTTTT.

The genes are TRBV16 and TRBJ2-5, with TRBD2 as a possible D gene (5 bases). There are 14 residues in the CDR3. Trimming took off 2 bases at V and 5 bases at J, with 12 bases between the two ends. Germline CDR1 and CDR2: KGHSY and FQNENV. For the CDR3, the DNA is TGTGCCAGCAGCCAAATGGACTCACGGGAGACCCAGTACTTC. Translating gives CASSQMDSRETQYF.

The chain combines TRBV12-3 or TRBV12-4 with TRBJ1-2; the D gene is possibly TRBD1 (6 bases). The V end lost 5 bases, the J end lost 8 bases, and 12 bases lay between the germline ends. The CDR3 runs 12 residues. The CDR3 nucleotides are TGTGCCAGCAGTGCGTCTGGGGGCGGCTACACCTTC. It yields the protein CASSASGGGYTF.

The V call is TRBV28, the J call TRBJ2-1; D unresolved. Germline assignment: CDR1 MDHEN and CDR2 SYDVKM. The V end lost 3 bases, the J end lost 3 bases, and 12 bases lay between the germline ends. The CDR3 consists of 15 residues. CDR3 nucleotides: TGTGCCAGCAGTTTCGGAGCGATCCACTACAATGAGCAGTTCTTC. Amino acids: CASSFGAIHYNEQFF. The whole variable domain, remainder taken from reference TRBV28 and TRBJ2-1, is DVKVTQSSRYLVKRTGEKVFLECVQDMDHENMFWYRQDPGLGLRLIYFSYDVKMKEKGDIPEGYSVSREKKERFSLILESASTNQTSMYLCASSFGAIHYNEQFFGPGTRLTVL.

The rearrangement links TRBV28 to TRBJ2-6, with D perhaps matching TRBD1 (6 bases). There are 16 residues in the CDR3. Trimming stripped 10 bases from V and 0 bases from J, with 16 bases between. The V gene's germline CDR1 is MDHEN and CDR2 SYDVKM. The CDR3 region is CAIPRDTSSGANVLTF. CDR3 sequence (DNA): TGTGCCATCCCTCGGGACACCTCCTCTGGGGCCAACGTCCTGACTTTC.

V usage is TRBV7-9 and J usage is TRBJ2-1, with D possibly matching TRBD2 (6 bases). The germline CDR1 and CDR2 sequences are SEHNR and FQNEAQ (reference sequence). The CDR3 runs 17 residues. V lost 5 bases to trimming and J lost 0 bases, with 17 bases between them. The CDR3 protein is CASSKRSSVPSYNEQFF. Here the CDR3 DNA reads TGTGCCAGCAGCAAACGCTCTAGCGTCCCCTCCTACAATGAGCAGTTCTTC.

The rearrangement links TRBV5-1 to TRBJ2-1; 10 nucleotides line up with TRBD2. V was clipped by 1 base and J by 4 bases; unmatched bases: 5. This CDR3 has 16 residues. Per the germline V gene, CDR1 is SGHRS and CDR2 is YFSETQ. The CDR3 sequence is CASSLSGTSAYNEQFF. In DNA form, the CDR3 reads TGCGCCAGCAGCTTGTCGGGGACTAGCGCATACAATGAGCAGTTCTTC.

The chain combines TRBV10-3 with TRBJ2-2; tentatively, D is TRBD2 (6 bases). The V and J ends lost 2 bases and 1 base respectively, with 11 bases between them. Germline CDR1 ENHRY, CDR2 SYGVKD. The CDR3 contains 16 residues. Here the CDR3 DNA reads TGTGCCATCAGTGAGGCGGTTAGCGGGAACACCGGGGAGCTGTTTTTT. It translates to CAISEAVSGNTGELFF.

This chain links TRBV18 with TRBJ1-2; D call uncertain. This CDR3 contains 13 residues. V was cut by 2 bases and J by 4 bases, with 8 bases left in between. Per the germline V gene, CDR1 is KGHSH and CDR2 is LQKENI. The CDR3 DNA reads TGTGCCAGCTCACCAGAGAGAGGCTATGGCTACACCTTC. Protein: CASSPERGYGYTF.

The chain joins TRBV7-3 to TRBJ2-7, with 7 bases matching TRBD2. The CDR3 is 13 amino acids. Germline values: CDR1 SGHTA, CDR2 FQGTGA. Trimming removed 4 bases from V and 0 bases from J; junction bases left unmatched: 0. DNA for the CDR3: TGTGCCAGCAGCTCGGGGGGCTCCTACGAGCAGTACTTC. Residues: CASSSGGSYEQYF.

The chain is built from TRBV11-2 and TRBJ2-7; TRBD2 matches 7 bases. This CDR3 spans 14 amino acids. Germline CDR1 and CDR2: SGHAT and FQNNGV. V trimming: 1 base; J trimming: 3 bases; junction bases outside the gene matches: 3. The DNA of the CDR3 is TGTGCCAGCAGCTTAGTAGCGGGCCGCTACGAGCAGTACTTC. This encodes CASSLVAGRYEQYF.

The J gene is TRBJ2-1, the V gene TRBV4-1; no reliable D call. This CDR3 has 16 residues. Germline lookup yields CDR1 MGHRA and CDR2 YSYEKL. V was clipped by 4 bases and J by 4 bases, with 17 bases between them. The CDR3 spells CASSPSGGYQYNEQFF. CDR3 nucleotides: TGCGCCAGCAGCCCTTCCGGCGGTTATCAGTACAATGAGCAGTTCTTC.

The chain joins TRBV18 to TRBJ1-1; D unclear. Germline V lookup: CDR1 KGHSH, CDR2 LQKENI. The CDR3 is made up of 15 amino acids. V was clipped by 0 bases and J by 2 bases, with 10 bases between them. CDR3 amino acids: CASSPPNSFNTEAFF. CDR3 DNA sequence: TGTGCCAGCTCACCACCTAACAGCTTCAACACTGAAGCTTTCTTT.

The gene calls are TRBV18 and TRBJ2-7; D perhaps matches TRBD2 (7 bases). This CDR3 is built from 17 residues. The germline CDR1 and CDR2 sequences are KGHSH and LQKENI. Trimming took off 3 bases at V and 0 bases at J, with 18 bases between the two ends. CDR3: CASSPRGASGTSYEQYF. In nucleotides, the CDR3 is TGTGCCAGCTCACCCCGGGGGGCCAGCGGGACCTCCTACGAGCAGTACTTC.

This sequence joins TRBV10-1 and TRBJ2-1, with 9 positions matching TRBD2. V trimming: 2 bases; J trimming: 8 bases; junction bases outside the gene matches: 4. The CDR3 runs to 14 residues. The germline V gene encodes CDR1 WNHNN and CDR2 SYGVQD (reference sequence). The CDR3, as DNA: TGCGCCAGCAGTGAGGGGACTAGCAAATATGAGCAGTTCTTC. Translating it yields CASSEGTSKYEQFF.

The chain couples TRBV24-1 to TRBJ2-1, with TRBD1 matching over 11 bases. The CDR3 is made up of 16 amino acids. V shed 1 base, J shed 7 bases, and the junction held 5 bases outside the gene matches. The germline CDR1 and CDR2 sequences are KGHDR and SFDVKD. The CDR3 DNA is TGTGCCACCAGTGATTTAGGGGACAGGGGGGCGAATGAGCAGTTCTTC. This translates into CATSDLGDRGANEQFF.

This clone has more than one count but fewer than ten. The chain joins TRBV7-3 to TRBJ1-5, with no clear D. V was pared by 1 base and J by 2 bases, with 21 bases between. The CDR3 runs 19 residues. Germline CDR1 reads SGHTA; CDR2 reads FQGTGA. CDR3 DNA: TGTGCCAGCAGCTTAAGTTTTGAATCGGTGATTGAAGGCAATCAGCCCCAGCATTTT. It encodes CASSLSFESVIEGNQPQHF.